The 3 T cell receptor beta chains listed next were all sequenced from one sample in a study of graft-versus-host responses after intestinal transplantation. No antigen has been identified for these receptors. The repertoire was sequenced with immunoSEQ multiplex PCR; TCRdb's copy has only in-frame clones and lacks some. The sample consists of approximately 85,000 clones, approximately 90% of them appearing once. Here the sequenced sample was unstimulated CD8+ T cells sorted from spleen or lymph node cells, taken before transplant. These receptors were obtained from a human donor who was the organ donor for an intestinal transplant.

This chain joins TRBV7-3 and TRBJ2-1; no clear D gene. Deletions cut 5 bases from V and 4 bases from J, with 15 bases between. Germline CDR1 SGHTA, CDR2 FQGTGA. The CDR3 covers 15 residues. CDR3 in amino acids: CASSPGLTTYNEQFF. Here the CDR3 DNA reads TGTGCCAGCAGCCCCGGTCTTACTACATACAATGAGCAGTTCTTC.

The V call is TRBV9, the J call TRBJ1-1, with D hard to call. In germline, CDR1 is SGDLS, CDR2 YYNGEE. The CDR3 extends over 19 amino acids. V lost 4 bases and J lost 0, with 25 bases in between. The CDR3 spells CASSPKAGITMHLNTEAFF. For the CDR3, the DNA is TGTGCCAGCAGCCCGAAAGCTGGCATAACTATGCACCTGAACACTGAAGCTTTCTTT.

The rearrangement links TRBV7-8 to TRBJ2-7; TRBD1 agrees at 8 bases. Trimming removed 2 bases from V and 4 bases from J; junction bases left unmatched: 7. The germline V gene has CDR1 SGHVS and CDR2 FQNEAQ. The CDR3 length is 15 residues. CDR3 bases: TGTGCCAGCAGCTTATTTGCAGGGGGCAGATACGAGCAGTACTTC. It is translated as CASSLFAGGRYEQYF. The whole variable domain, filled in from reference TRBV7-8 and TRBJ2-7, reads GAGVSQSPRYKVAKRGQDVALRCDPISGHVSLFWYQQALGQGPEFLTYFQNEAQLDKSGLPSDRFFAERPEGSVSTLKIQRTQQEDSAVYLCASSLFAGGRYEQYFGPGTRLTVT.